The rows below give T cell receptor beta chains drawn from one sample of a study of blood T cell repertoires in COVID-19. Only in-frame clones appear in the TCRdb table, and some are missing; sequencing was by immunoSEQ multiplex PCR. Seen here are tens of thousands of clones, 82% observed once, and the top ten hold around 14%. Input material: peripheral blood. The receptors originated from a human donor in a cohort sampled during active COVID-19. The CDR3 runs from the conserved cysteine through the conserved F or W. Fields, in order: V gene, D gene, J gene, CDR3 protein. The D gene is left open where the match is weak.

v_gene: TRBV5-1; d_gene: .; j_gene: TRBJ2-7; CDR3aa: CASSLGQAIYEQYF
v_gene: TRBV15; d_gene: TRBD1; j_gene: TRBJ1-1; CDR3aa: CATSRAGQGGTEAFF
v_gene: TRBV19; d_gene: TRBD1; j_gene: TRBJ1-1; CDR3aa: CASRSWPGGRNTEAFF
v_gene: TRBV3-1/TRBV3-2; d_gene: TRBD1; j_gene: TRBJ2-3; CDR3aa: CASSQRQGSTDTQYF
v_gene: TRBV27; d_gene: .; j_gene: TRBJ1-1; CDR3aa: CASISGLMNTEAFF
v_gene: TRBV7-9; d_gene: TRBD2; j_gene: TRBJ2-5; CDR3aa: CASSLGGLAGGTTQYF
v_gene: TRBV6-5; d_gene: TRBD1; j_gene: TRBJ1-5; CDR3aa: CATTRTGDSNQPQHF
v_gene: TRBV9; d_gene: TRBD1; j_gene: TRBJ1-2; CDR3aa: CASSVESGGARGYTF
v_gene: TRBV3-1/TRBV3-2; d_gene: .; j_gene: TRBJ2-7; CDR3aa: CASSTPGRMSSYEQYF
v_gene: TRBV6-5; d_gene: .; j_gene: TRBJ1-1; CDR3aa: CASRVTWNTEAFF
v_gene: TRBV7-2; d_gene: .; j_gene: TRBJ2-5; CDR3aa: CASSLVSRGSVETQYF
v_gene: TRBV28; d_gene: TRBD1; j_gene: TRBJ2-5; CDR3aa: CASSFGTGGPKTQYF
v_gene: TRBV18; d_gene: TRBD1; j_gene: TRBJ1-3; CDR3aa: CASASDRGGNTIYF
v_gene: TRBV5-1; d_gene: .; j_gene: TRBJ2-5; CDR3aa: CASSLGAIQETQYF
v_gene: TRBV28; d_gene: .; j_gene: TRBJ1-1; CDR3aa: CASSLYMAEAFF
v_gene: TRBV10-3; d_gene: .; j_gene: TRBJ1-2; CDR3aa: CAISEQHNGYTF
v_gene: TRBV5-4; d_gene: .; j_gene: TRBJ2-7; CDR3aa: CASSLVQGVGEQYF
v_gene: TRBV7-9; d_gene: TRBD1; j_gene: TRBJ2-3; CDR3aa: CASSPQDRADTQYF
v_gene: TRBV16; d_gene: TRBD1; j_gene: TRBJ1-1; CDR3aa: CASSPHRDRNTEAFF
v_gene: TRBV9; d_gene: .; j_gene: TRBJ2-5; CDR3aa: CASSQDTGLGTQYF
v_gene: TRBV2; d_gene: .; j_gene: TRBJ2-5; CDR3aa: CASSSSDQETQYF
v_gene: TRBV21-1; d_gene: .; j_gene: TRBJ1-1; CDR3aa: CASSKNGGPAGDTEAFF
v_gene: TRBV7-8; d_gene: .; j_gene: TRBJ1-1; CDR3aa: CASSLSGNTEAFF
v_gene: TRBV3-1/TRBV3-2; d_gene: TRBD2; j_gene: TRBJ2-7; CDR3aa: CASSPRGAGGGEQYF
v_gene: TRBV21-1; d_gene: .; j_gene: TRBJ2-3; CDR3aa: CASSLTADTQYF
v_gene: TRBV10-1; d_gene: TRBD1; j_gene: TRBJ2-5; CDR3aa: CASDGTGGRETQYF
v_gene: TRBV19; d_gene: TRBD1; j_gene: TRBJ2-2; CDR3aa: CASLSTGFGAGELFF
v_gene: TRBV3-1/TRBV3-2; d_gene: TRBD2; j_gene: TRBJ2-3; CDR3aa: CASSHPETTSGTDTQYF
v_gene: TRBV24-1; d_gene: TRBD2; j_gene: TRBJ2-7; CDR3aa: CATSDRQTSGSYEQYF
v_gene: TRBV20-1; d_gene: .; j_gene: TRBJ1-2; CDR3aa: CSARDGGVQTF
v_gene: TRBV6-6; d_gene: .; j_gene: TRBJ2-3; CDR3aa: CASSRSTDTQYF
v_gene: TRBV4-3; d_gene: .; j_gene: TRBJ1-6; CDR3aa: CASSQSTRDNNSPLHF
v_gene: TRBV11-2; d_gene: .; j_gene: TRBJ1-3; CDR3aa: CASSQNLARTTGNTIYF
v_gene: TRBV6-5; d_gene: .; j_gene: TRBJ1-2; CDR3aa: CASSYQGSGGYTF
v_gene: TRBV3-1/TRBV3-2; d_gene: TRBD1; j_gene: TRBJ1-2; CDR3aa: CASSQERGQGASGYTF
v_gene: TRBV7-3; d_gene: .; j_gene: TRBJ2-2; CDR3aa: CASSPTGPGELFF
v_gene: TRBV7-3; d_gene: .; j_gene: TRBJ1-3; CDR3aa: CASSLTSGPGNTIYF
v_gene: TRBV10-2; d_gene: TRBD1; j_gene: TRBJ2-4; CDR3aa: CASSGNRGNIQYF
v_gene: TRBV7-2; d_gene: .; j_gene: TRBJ2-1; CDR3aa: CASSLDGGPGEQFF
v_gene: TRBV19; d_gene: TRBD2; j_gene: TRBJ2-3; CDR3aa: CASSLTSGASTDTQYF
v_gene: TRBV11-1; d_gene: TRBD2; j_gene: TRBJ2-2; CDR3aa: CASSLLAGNTGELFF
v_gene: TRBV24-1; d_gene: TRBD1; j_gene: TRBJ2-3; CDR3aa: CATSDQTGGTDTQYF
v_gene: TRBV20-1; d_gene: .; j_gene: TRBJ1-5; CDR3aa: CSARDGRYQHF
v_gene: TRBV27; d_gene: .; j_gene: TRBJ2-5; CDR3aa: CASSFSQEGETQYF
v_gene: TRBV19; d_gene: TRBD1; j_gene: TRBJ1-1; CDR3aa: CATRTGGDTEAFF
v_gene: TRBV27; d_gene: TRBD1; j_gene: TRBJ2-5; CDR3aa: CASSDRGAQETQYF
v_gene: TRBV18; d_gene: TRBD1; j_gene: TRBJ1-6; CDR3aa: CASSRITGTGRRSPLHF
v_gene: TRBV10-3; d_gene: .; j_gene: TRBJ2-1; CDR3aa: CAISDWASRNNEQFF
v_gene: TRBV6-5; d_gene: TRBD1; j_gene: TRBJ1-2; CDR3aa: CASSPDRNYGYTF
v_gene: TRBV5-1; d_gene: TRBD1; j_gene: TRBJ2-1; CDR3aa: CASSSFFGQGANDEQFF